A selection of T cell receptor beta chains follows, all from one sample in a study of molecular identifiers for immune sequencing clone quantification. TCRdb called the PCR reads again in MiXCR, with one record for every CDR3 protein. Here the sample spans about 510,000 distinct CDR3 sequences, over 20% being singletons. Material for sequencing was naive CD8+ T cells from blood, with Jurkat cell RNA spiked in. The source of these receptors is a human donor in good health. Some libraries in this study had Jurkat cell RNA spiked in. The CDR3 runs from the conserved cysteine through the conserved F or W. A D gene is named only where the DNA matches it firmly. Expanded clones get a size class; other rows say once, few or many, or leave the size out.

TGTGCCACCAGTGATTCCGGTAGCACAGATACGCAGTATTTT	CATSDSGSTDTQYF	NA	few	TRBV24-1	TRBJ2-3
TGCAGCGTTGAAGTTGCAGGGGGTTATACGCAGTATTTT	CSVEVAGGYTQYF	TRBD1	many	TRBV29-1	TRBJ2-3
TGTGCCAGCAGTTTACAGGGAGATGGAGAGACCCAGTACTTC	CASSLQGDGETQYF	NA	few	TRBV27	TRBJ2-5
TGCAGCGTTGACGAGAGAAGTTGGGAGAGAGACGCCACTGAAGCTTTCTTT	CSVDERSWERDATEAFF	NA	many	TRBV29-1	TRBJ1-1
TGTGCCAGCAGCCAGGGACAGCTATCCCCCAATGAGCAGTTCTTC	CASSQGQLSPNEQFF	TRBD1	NA	TRBV7-9	TRBJ2-1
TGTGCCAGTAGTATAGGCGGTCCAAGCTCCTACAATGAGCAGTTCTTC	CASSIGGPSSYNEQFF	NA	few	TRBV19	TRBJ2-1
TGTGCCAGCAGTTTTGCCCTAGCGGGGGCCAACGTCCTGACTTTC	CASSFALAGANVLTF	NA	few	TRBV6-2/TRBV6-3	TRBJ2-6
TGTGCCAGTTGGGGGGGAAGCGAGCAGTACTTC	CASWGGSEQYF	TRBD2	NA	TRBV27	TRBJ2-7
TGTGCCAGCAGTGAGAGAAGCGACTACGAGCAGTACTTC	CASSERSDYEQYF	NA	NA	TRBV6-1	TRBJ2-7
TGCAGCGTATTAAGGGCCGAGGGGAGATTTGAAGCTTTCTTT	CSVLRAEGRFEAFF	NA	many	TRBV29-1	TRBJ1-1
TGTGCCAGTAGTATAGCCCTGGGACCCCCCGATGAGCAGTTCTTC	CASSIALGPPDEQFF	NA	NA	TRBV19	TRBJ2-1
TGTGCCAGCAGCTTCCTCACAGATACGCAGTATTTT	CASSFLTDTQYF	NA	many	TRBV7-2	TRBJ2-3
TGTGCCAGCAGCTCACCTGGACGGACAACTAATGAAAAACTGTTTTTT	CASSSPGRTTNEKLFF	NA	NA	TRBV7-9	TRBJ1-4
TGTGCCAGCAGCCCATCCCTTAGAGAGACCCAGTACTTC	CASSPSLRETQYF	NA	NA	TRBV7-9	TRBJ2-5
TGCAGTGCTAGTGGGATGCGGACGTCAACTAACTATGGCTACACCTTC	CSASGMRTSTNYGYTF	NA	NA	TRBV20-1	TRBJ1-2
TGTGCCAGCAGTGAAATGGGACGTCCAGCAACTAATGAAAAACTGTTTTTT	CASSEMGRPATNEKLFF	NA	many	TRBV6-2/TRBV6-3	TRBJ1-4
TGTGCCAGTAGTCCGAGGACTAGCGGGAACGAGCGGTACTTC	CASSPRTSGNERYF	TRBD2	NA	TRBV19	TRBJ2-7
TGTGCCAGCAGTGCACTAGCGGGAGCCTACGAGCAGTACTTC	CASSALAGAYEQYF	TRBD2	few	TRBV25-1	TRBJ2-7
TGTGCCGTCCTCGCAGAAGCGGGAGAGACCCAGTACTTC	CAVLAEAGETQYF	NA	NA	TRBV15	TRBJ2-5
TGTGCCAGCAGCCACAGGGCCGGGAGAGAGACCCAGTACTTC	CASSHRAGRETQYF	NA	NA	TRBV5-6	TRBJ2-5
TGTGCCAGCGGTCGAGGGGACACTGAAGCTTTCTTT	CASGRGDTEAFF	NA	NA	TRBV2	TRBJ1-1
TGTGCCAGCAGCCGACTTGGGGAGCCCCTAACTGGAAACACCATATATTTT	CASSRLGEPLTGNTIYF	NA	NA	TRBV28	TRBJ1-3
TGTGCCAGCAGCTTCGGCGGTACCCAAGAGACCCAGTACTTC	CASSFGGTQETQYF	NA	NA	TRBV5-6	TRBJ2-5
TGTGCCAGCAGCCGTGCACAGGAGGCGATTGGCGATTTTGAAGCTTTCTTT	CASSRAQEAIGDFEAFF	NA	many	TRBV7-9	TRBJ1-1
TGTGCCAGTAGTATCCCCTTGGGAGGCAATCAGCCCCAGCATTTT	CASSIPLGGNQPQHF	NA	NA	TRBV19	TRBJ1-5
TGTGCCAGCAGCCGCCCTCAGGACACTGAAGCTTTCTTT	CASSRPQDTEAFF	NA	many	TRBV7-9	TRBJ1-1
TGTGCCAGTAGTACCCCCTCTGGGGCCAACGTCCTGACTTTC	CASSTPSGANVLTF	NA	many	TRBV19	TRBJ2-6
TGTGCCAGCAGCTCCAACAGGGGAGCATACGAGCAGTACTTC	CASSSNRGAYEQYF	TRBD1	many	TRBV7-9	TRBJ2-7
TGTGCCAGCAGCCAGGCCAGGGACATGAACACTGAAGCTTTCTTT	CASSQARDMNTEAFF	NA	many	TRBV14	TRBJ1-1
TGTGCCAGCAGCCAAGATTCGCGGGGACCGAGGGAGCTGTTTTTT	CASSQDSRGPRELFF	NA	NA	TRBV14	TRBJ2-2
TGTGCCAGTAGGGGAGGACAGGGGAGCACAGATACGCAGTATTTT	CASRGGQGSTDTQYF	TRBD1	few	TRBV19	TRBJ2-3
TGTGCCAGCAGCGCACCACAGGGAGGGGACAATGAGCAGTTCTTC	CASSAPQGGDNEQFF	NA	NA	TRBV9	TRBJ2-1
TGCAGCTTCTTCACAGGCCCACAAGAGACCCAGTACTTC	CSFFTGPQETQYF	NA	many	TRBV29-1	TRBJ2-5